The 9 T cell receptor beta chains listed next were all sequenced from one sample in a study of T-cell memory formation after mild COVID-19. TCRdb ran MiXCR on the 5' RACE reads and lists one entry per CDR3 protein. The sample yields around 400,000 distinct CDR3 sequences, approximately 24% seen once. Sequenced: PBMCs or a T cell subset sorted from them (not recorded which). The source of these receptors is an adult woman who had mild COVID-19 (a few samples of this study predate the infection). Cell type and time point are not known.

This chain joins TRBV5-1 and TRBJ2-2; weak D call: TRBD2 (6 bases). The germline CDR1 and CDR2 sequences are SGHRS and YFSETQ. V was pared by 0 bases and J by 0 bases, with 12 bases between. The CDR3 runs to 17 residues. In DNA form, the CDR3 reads TGCGCCAGCAGCTTGGCGTATGGCGGGGCGAACACCGGGGAGCTGTTTTTT. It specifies CASSLAYGGANTGELFF.

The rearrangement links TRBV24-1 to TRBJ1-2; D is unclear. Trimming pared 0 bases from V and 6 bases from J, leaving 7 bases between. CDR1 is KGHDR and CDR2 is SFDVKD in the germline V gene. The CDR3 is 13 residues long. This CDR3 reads CATSDLDGHGYTF. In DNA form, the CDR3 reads TGTGCCACCAGTGATTTGGACGGACATGGCTACACCTTC.

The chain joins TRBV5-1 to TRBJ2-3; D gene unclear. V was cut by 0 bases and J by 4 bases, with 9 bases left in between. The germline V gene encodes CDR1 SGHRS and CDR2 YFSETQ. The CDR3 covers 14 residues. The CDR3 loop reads CASSLEGVADTQYF. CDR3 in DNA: TGCGCCAGCAGCTTGGAGGGTGTAGCAGATACGCAGTATTTT.

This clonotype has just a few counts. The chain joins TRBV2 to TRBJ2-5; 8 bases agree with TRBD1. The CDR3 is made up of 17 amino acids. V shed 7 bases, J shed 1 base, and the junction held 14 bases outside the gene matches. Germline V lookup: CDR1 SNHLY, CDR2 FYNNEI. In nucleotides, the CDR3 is TGTGCCAGCAACCGAGAAACCGGGACAGGTACCCAAGAGACCCAGTACTTC. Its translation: CASNRETGTGTQETQYF.

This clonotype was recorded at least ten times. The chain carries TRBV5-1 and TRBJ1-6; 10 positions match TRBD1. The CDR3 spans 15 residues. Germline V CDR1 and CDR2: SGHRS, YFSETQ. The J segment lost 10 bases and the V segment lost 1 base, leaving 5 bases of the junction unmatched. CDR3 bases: TGCGCCAGCAGCTTGCGGACAGGGGGATTGTCACCCCTCCACTTT. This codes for CASSLRTGGLSPLHF.

The chain's CDR3 is CASRPGSGGGADTQYF. The DNA of the CDR3 is TGCGCCAGCAGACCGGGGAGCGGGGGGGGCGCAGATACGCAGTATTTT. The gene calls are TRBV5-1 and TRBJ2-3; 10 bases line up with TRBD2. There are 16 residues in the CDR3. From germline, CDR1 is SGHRS and CDR2 YFSETQ. Unmatched junction bases numbered 10, after V lost 5 bases and J lost 4 bases. Based on the CDR3 plus reference TRBV5-1 and TRBJ2-3, the full variable domain is KAGVTQTPRYLIKTRGQQVTLSCSPISGHRSVSWYQQTPGQGLQFLFEYFSETQRNKGNFPGRFSGRQFSNSRSEMNVSTLELGDSALYLCASRPGSGGGADTQYFGPGTRLTVL.

The DNA for the CDR3 is TGTGCCAGTAGCTTCCGGACAGTACCCCCGGGGGAGCAGTACTTC. Protein: CASSFRTVPPGEQYF. The chain couples TRBV19 to TRBJ2-7; D might be TRBD1 (6 bases). This CDR3 has 15 amino acids. The V and J ends lost 6 bases and 7 bases respectively, with 22 bases between them. Germline V gene sequence: CDR1 LNHDA, CDR2 SQIVND (reference sequence). Full variable domain (outside the CDR3, taken from reference TRBV19 and TRBJ2-7): DGGITQSPKYLFRKEGQNVTLSCEQNLNHDAMYWYRQDPGQGLRLIYYSQIVNDFQKGDIAEGYSVSREKKESFPLTVTSAQKNPTAFYLCASSFRTVPPGEQYFGPGTRLTVT.

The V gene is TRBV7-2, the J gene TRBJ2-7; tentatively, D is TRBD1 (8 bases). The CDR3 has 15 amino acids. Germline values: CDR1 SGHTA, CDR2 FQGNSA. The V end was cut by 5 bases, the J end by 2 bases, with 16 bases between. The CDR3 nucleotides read TGTGCCAGCAGCCCCACAGGGGGAGGGGCCTACGAGCAGTACTTC. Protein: CASSPTGGGAYEQYF.

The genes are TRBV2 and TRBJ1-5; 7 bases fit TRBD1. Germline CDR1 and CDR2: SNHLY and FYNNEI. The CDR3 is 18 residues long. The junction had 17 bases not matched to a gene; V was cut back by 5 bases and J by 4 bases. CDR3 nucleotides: TGTGCCAGCAGTCCCCCCCCTAAAATCGCGACAGGGAATCAGCCCCAGCATTTT. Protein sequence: CASSPPPKIATGNQPQHF.